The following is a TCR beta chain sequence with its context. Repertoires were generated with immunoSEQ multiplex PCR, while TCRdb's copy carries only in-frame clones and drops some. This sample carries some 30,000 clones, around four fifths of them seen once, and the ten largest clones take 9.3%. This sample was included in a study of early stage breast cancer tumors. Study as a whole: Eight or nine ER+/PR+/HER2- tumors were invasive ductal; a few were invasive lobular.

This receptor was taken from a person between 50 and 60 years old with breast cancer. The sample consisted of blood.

The CDR3: CASSTTGADSYEQYF. CDR3 DNA sequence: TGCGCCAGCAGTACCACCGGTGCCGACTCCTACGAGCAGTACTTC. This chain uses TRBV4-1 with TRBJ2-7; D is uncertain. CDR1 is MGHRA, CDR2 YSYEKL, per germline. The ends were cut back, 6 bases at V and 0 bases at J, with 15 bases in the middle. This CDR3 has 15 residues.